The 16 T cell receptor beta chains in this list originate from one sample, sequenced in a study of a mutant IDH1 vaccine in newly diagnosed glioma. Antigens of these TCRs are unknown. Clones were sequenced by immunoSEQ multiplex PCR, and TCRdb holds only the in-frame ones, with some missing. The profile covers approximately 44,000 clones, with around 93% appearing a single time and just under 4% taken by the ten largest. The time point denotes: week 23, last vaccination. Vaccine doses each comprised 300 ug of mutant IDH1 20-mer peptide, with topical imiquimod. The material sequenced was PBMCs, taken from a glioma patient whose treatment included an IDH1 peptide vaccine. These receptors originate from a man between 45 and 60 years old with glioma.

The chain uses TRBV5-4 and TRBJ2-3, with D unclear. The germline V gene encodes CDR1 SGHNT and CDR2 YYREEE (reference sequence). V was pared by 5 bases and J by 2 bases, with 12 bases between. The CDR3 contains 14 residues. DNA of the CDR3: TGTGCCAGCAGAAGCTCGGCAACCACAGATACGCAGTATTTT. This codes for CASRSSATTDTQYF.

V and J are TRBV29-1 and TRBJ2-1; 11 nucleotides align to TRBD2. From germline, CDR1 is SQVTM and CDR2 ANQGSEA. The CDR3 length is 17 residues. Trimming at V came to 6 bases and at J to 0 bases, leaving 10 bases not matched to a gene. CDR3 protein: CSVAGTSGTSSYNEQFF. The CDR3 DNA reads TGCAGCGTCGCCGGGACTAGCGGAACCAGCTCCTACAATGAGCAGTTCTTC.

The chain couples TRBV5-6 to TRBJ1-1, with D possibly TRBD1 on 5 matching bases. Trimming pared 5 bases from V and 4 bases from J, leaving 12 bases between. The V gene's germline CDR1 is SGHDT and CDR2 YYEEEE. The CDR3 loop spans 13 amino acids. In nucleotides, the CDR3 is TGTGCCAGCAGTCCGGGGACCGGCACTGAAGCTTTCTTT. Translated, it gives CASSPGTGTEAFF.

V is TRBV10-1 and J is TRBJ2-7; the D gene is possibly TRBD1 (6 bases). CDR1 and CDR2 (germline): WNHNN, SYGVQD (reference sequence). Trimming removed 2 bases at V and 6 bases at J, with 11 bases between. CDR3 length: 13 amino acids. CDR3 sequence reads: CASSEAPGAEQYF. In nucleotides, the CDR3 is TGCGCCAGCAGTGAGGCCCCAGGGGCCGAGCAGTACTTC.

The chain is built from TRBV10-2 and TRBJ1-2; a possible D gene is TRBD1 (6 bases). Germline assignment: CDR1 WSHSY and CDR2 SAAADI. V dropped 3 bases and J dropped 6 bases, with 11 bases sitting between them. The CDR3 length is 13 residues. Here the CDR3 reads CASSDGTSDGYTF. The CDR3 coding sequence is TGCGCCAGCAGTGACGGGACATCGGATGGCTACACCTTC.

V and J are TRBV6-6 and TRBJ2-1; 11 positions agree with TRBD2. This CDR3 contains 13 residues. Germline-derived CDR1 and CDR2 are MNHNY and SVGAGI (reference sequence). After removal of 2 bases from V and 12 bases from J, the junction contained 3 bases not matched to a gene. The CDR3 DNA sequence: TGTGCCAGCAGTTACAACCTAGCGGGAGGGCAGTTCTTC. The encoded protein is CASSYNLAGGQFF.

This sequence joins TRBV13 and TRBJ1-2; D remains ambiguous. The CDR3 loop spans 13 amino acids. V gave up 0 bases and J gave up 3 bases, with 5 bases separating them. CDR1 PRHDT and CDR2 FYEKMQ come from the germline V gene (reference sequence). The CDR3 nucleotides are TGTGCCAGCAGCTTAGGGGGCGACTATGGCTACACCTTC. Translating it yields CASSLGGDYGYTF.

This clone was counted a few times. The V gene is TRBV30, the J gene TRBJ2-6, with D perhaps TRBD1 or TRBD2 (5 bases each). The CDR3 contains 15 residues. V lost 3 bases to trimming and J lost 1 base, with 10 bases between them. The germline gives CDR1 GTSNPN, CDR2 SVGIG (reference sequence). Here the CDR3 DNA reads TGTGCCTGGAGGAGGGGAAGGTCTGGGGCCAACGTCCTGACTTTC. Its protein product is CAWRRGRSGANVLTF.

The rearrangement joins TRBV5-1 to TRBJ1-2, with D perhaps TRBD1 (5 bases). V gave up 1 base and J gave up 6 bases, with 13 bases separating them. The CDR3 totals 14 residues. Germline values: CDR1 SGHRS, CDR2 YFSETQ. The CDR3 here is CASSLNSGGDGYTF. As DNA, the CDR3 is TGCGCCAGCAGCTTGAATTCCGGGGGGGATGGCTACACCTTC.

The chain has TRBV29-1 and TRBJ2-1; unclear D gene. The CDR3 totals 15 residues. Germline assignment: CDR1 SQVTM and CDR2 ANQGSEA. V gave up 8 bases and J gave up 8 bases, with 25 bases separating them. The CDR3 reads CSCQTVAARPDEQFF. CDR3 DNA: TGCAGCTGTCAAACCGTGGCAGCCCGACCGGATGAGCAGTTCTTC.

Concerning this clone itself: One end of the junction does not line up with germline, which may come from a read error. The chain carries TRBV29-1 and TRBJ2-6; 10 positions agree with TRBD1. The CDR3 contains 18 residues. Germline CDR1 is SQVTM and CDR2 is ANQGSEA. The CDR3 coding sequence is TGCAGCGTTGAAGTTTGGGACAGGGGCCAACCTGGGGTCAACGTCCTGACTTTC. Protein: CSVEVWDRGQPGVNVLTF.

The chain combines TRBV7-2 with TRBJ2-7; D call uncertain. V lost 1 base, J lost 2 bases, and 3 bases lay in between. Germline V gene lookup returns CDR1 SGHTA and CDR2 FQGNSA. The CDR3 loop spans 12 amino acids. The CDR3 reads CASSLGAYEQYF. The DNA of the CDR3 is TGTGCCAGCAGCTTAGGCGCCTACGAGCAGTACTTC.

This clone was found a few times. This sequence joins TRBV5-6 and TRBJ1-5; D is ambiguous. The V gene lost 0 bases and the J gene lost 4 bases, with 8 bases spanning the gap. Looked up from germline, CDR1 is SGHDT and CDR2 is YYEEEE. CDR3 length equals 14 residues. The CDR3 coding sequence is TGTGCCAGCAGCTTGGGCATGGTAAATCAGCCCCAGCATTTT. Its translation is CASSLGMVNQPQHF.

V usage is TRBV18 and J usage is TRBJ1-4; TRBD1 agrees at 9 bases. With V trimmed by 1 base and J by 7 bases, 4 bases remained unmatched. The germline V gene encodes CDR1 KGHSH and CDR2 LQKENI. This CDR3 spans 15 amino acids. The CDR3 protein is CASSPRGTGREKLFF. The CDR3 bases are TGTGCCAGCTCACCACGTGGGACAGGGCGTGAAAAACTGTTTTTT.

The gene calls are TRBV4-1 and TRBJ2-7; 8 nucleotides line up with TRBD1. Trimming took 4 bases from V and 6 from J; bases not matched to a gene: 5. The germline V gene has CDR1 MGHRA and CDR2 YSYEKL. CDR3 length: 13 amino acids. This CDR3 reads CASSRTGTLEQYF. CDR3 nucleotides: TGCGCCAGCAGCCGGACAGGGACTCTCGAGCAGTACTTC.

The chain uses TRBV18 and TRBJ1-2; D perhaps matches TRBD1 (5 bases). CDR1 and CDR2 from the germline V gene are KGHSH and LQKENI. The CDR3 length is 13 residues. With 2 bases removed from V and 14 bases from J, the gap between germline ends came to 18 bases. CDR3 nucleotide sequence: TGTGCCAGCTCACCAGGATTGGGGGTGGCATGGACCTTC. Its protein is CASSPGLGVAWTF.